The 16 T cell receptor delta chains presented below share a single source sample, sequenced in a study of gamma-delta chains in newborns, infants, children. TCRdb repeated clone calling on the reads with CATT. The table lists a few thousand delta-chain clones, 52% of them singletons. Sequences were obtained from blood. These receptors all come from a child who received the measles vaccine.

On this clone: Since a much larger clone is just one base distant, this may be a read error. The chain links TRDV2 to TRDJ1; 12 positions match TRDD3. Germline V gives CDR1 GEAIGNYY, CDR2 EKD. The CDR3 runs to 18 residues. CDR3 sequence: CARDTVGLTGGYPDKLIF. The CDR3 nucleotides read TGTGCCCGTGACACCGTGGGGCTTACTGGGGGATACCCCGATAAACTCATCTTT.

With regard to this clone: This clone may be a read error of a much larger clone one base away. The CDR3 region is CACDKARRTGGLPSSWDTRQMFF. CDR3 DNA: TGTGCCTGTGACAAAGCCCGCAGGACTGGGGGTCTACCCTCCTCCTGGGACACCCGACAGATGTTTTTC. The rearrangement joins TRDV2 to TRDJ3; 8 nucleotides match TRDD3. The V gene's germline CDR1 is GEAIGNYY and CDR2 EKD. CDR3 size: 23 residues. Losses at the gene ends were 2 bases for V and 0 bases for J; bases not matched to a gene: 20.

The V gene is TRDV1, the J gene TRDJ1, with D perhaps matching TRDD2 (8 bases). Looked up from germline, CDR1 is TSWWSYY and CDR2 is QGS. The V end was cut by 2 bases, the J end by 2 bases, with 21 bases between. This CDR3 has 18 amino acids. The CDR3 sequence: CALGEGLPTGYWTDKLIF. CDR3 in DNA: TGTGCTCTTGGGGAAGGGCTTCCTACGGGATACTGGACCGATAAACTCATCTTT.

This clone was observed once. A clone one base away is much larger, so this may be a read error. This chain uses TRDV2 with TRDJ1, with 12 bases lining up with TRDD3. Germline loops: CDR1 GEAIGNYY, CDR2 EKD. The CDR3 sequence is 18 residues long. The CDR3 bases are TGTGCCTGTGACACCGTAGGACTGGGGGATACAGTGGCCGATAAACCCATCTTT. Protein product: CACDTVGLGDTVADKPIF.

This clone was found a few times. This sample includes further DNA sequences coding for the same CDR3. The rearrangement joins TRDV2 to TRDJ3; 11 bases match TRDD3. The CDR3 contains 17 residues. V shed 2 bases and J 2 bases; nucleotides not matched to a gene: 1. CDR1 GEAIGNYY and CDR2 EKD come from the germline V gene. CDR3 nucleotides: TGTGCCTGTGACAAACTGGGGGATACCTGGGACACCCGACAGATGTTTTTC. This gives the protein CACDKLGDTWDTRQMFF.

On this clone: This may arise from a read error, as a much more abundant clone is one base away. The same CDR3 also results from other DNA sequences found in this sample. J is TRDJ2 and V is TRDV2; no reliable D call. CDR1 is GEAIGNYY and CDR2 is EKD in the germline V gene. This CDR3 is built from 16 residues. Here the CDR3 reads CACDGVSLALTAQLFF. The CDR3 DNA sequence: TGTGCCTGTGACGGGGTCTCCCTGGCTTTGACAGCACAACTCTTCTTC.

By sample share, this clone is large. The sample holds other DNA sequences that translate to the same CDR3. The chain has TRDV2 and TRDJ3; 10 positions match TRDD3. V was pared by 0 bases and J by 0 bases, with 1 base of the junction left unmatched. Germline V CDR1 and CDR2: GEAIGNYY, EKD. The CDR3 is made up of 18 amino acids. CDR3 nucleotide sequence: TGTGCCTGTGACACCGCTGGGGGATACTCCTGGGACACCCGACAGATGTTTTTC. This translates into CACDTAGGYSWDTRQMFF.

With regard to this clone: A read error is possible here, since a much larger clone lies one base away. V is TRDV2 and J is TRDJ3; 9 positions agree with TRDD3. The CDR3 covers 20 residues. Germline V gives CDR1 GEAIGNYY, CDR2 EKD. The CDR3 DNA reads as TGTGCCTGTGACACCGTTACTGGGGGAAAAAGCTCCTGGGCCACCCGACAGATGTTTTTC. It specifies CACDTVTGGKSSWATRQMFF.

This clone was seen a few times. The chain joins TRDV1 to TRDJ1; D possibly uses TRDD2 or TRDD3 (6 bases each). The V and J ends lost 1 base and 10 bases respectively, with 31 bases between them. Germline CDR1 is TSWWSYY and CDR2 is QGS. The CDR3 length is 19 residues. The CDR3 nucleotides are TGTGCTCTTGGGGAACCGGCTTCCTGGCGGTTACGGTCCGGGGGGACACTCATCTTT. It translates to CALGEPASWRLRSGGTLIF.

This clone is classed as large. At the DNA level, this CDR3 is encoded by other sequences in the same sample as well. V gene TRDV2 combines with J gene TRDJ3; 13 bases fit TRDD3. The CDR3 spans 20 residues. Germline values: CDR1 GEAIGNYY, CDR2 EKD. V was pared by 0 bases and J by 0 bases, with 4 bases of the junction left unmatched. Written as DNA, the CDR3 is TGTGCCTGTGACACCGTACTGGGGGATACGCACTCCTGGGACACCCGACAGATGTTTTTC. Translation: CACDTVLGDTHSWDTRQMFF.

With regard to this clone: One base away lies a much larger clone, so this may be a sequencing read error. The V gene is TRDV1, the J gene TRDJ1; D is perhaps TRDD3 (6 bases). From germline, CDR1 is TSWWSYY and CDR2 QGS. This CDR3 comprises 20 residues. V was trimmed by 4 bases and J by 4 bases, leaving 31 bases between them. The CDR3 reads CALGASSGWGPRGYSDKLIF. The CDR3 DNA follows: TGTGCTCTTGGGGCCTCCTCTGGCTGGGGACCGAGGGGGTACAGCGATAAACTCATCTTT.

As concerns this clone: This may be a read error, as it is one base from a much larger clone. The V gene is TRDV1, the J gene TRDJ1, with 10 bases lining up with TRDD3. J lost 9 bases, V lost 0 bases, and 10 bases had no gene match. The CDR3 has 16 amino acids. Germline V gene data show CDR1 as TSWWSYY and CDR2 as QGS. CDR3 region: CALGELGAGGYGELIF. CDR3 nucleotide sequence: TGTGCTCTTGGGGAACTAGGAGCAGGGGGATACGGGGAACTCATCTTT.

The chain combines TRDV2 with TRDJ3, with 9 bases identical to TRDD3. With 1 base clipped from V and 0 bases from J, the junction kept 9 bases outside the gene matches. This CDR3 is built from 20 residues. Germline V gene data show CDR1 as GEAIGNYY and CDR2 as EKD. The CDR3 loop is CACDTVLGDLSSWDTRQMFF. DNA for the CDR3: TGTGCCTGTGACACTGTACTGGGGGACTTAAGCTCCTGGGACACCCGACAGATGTTTTTC.

To note about this clone: Mismatch with germline at one junction end may stem from a read error. This same CDR3 is encoded by further DNA sequences in the sample. The chain has TRDV1 and TRDJ1; D is perhaps TRDD3 (6 bases). The CDR3 is 23 amino acids. Per germline, CDR1 TSWWSYY and CDR2 QGS. The CDR3 protein is CALGEEVPRSLRTGLRYTDKLIF. In DNA form, the CDR3 reads TGTGCACTTGGGGAAGAGGTGCCGAGGTCGCTTCGTACTGGGCTCCGGTACACCGATAAACTCATCTTT.

A remark on this clone: Given a far larger clone just one base away, this is likely a sequencing read error. This chain uses TRDV2 with TRDJ2, with D maybe TRDD3 (5 bases). Germline values: CDR1 GEAIGNYY, CDR2 EKD. The CDR3 runs to 15 residues. The CDR3 loop is CACDTGWGDTVQLFF. CDR3 bases: TGTGCCTGTGACACCGGATGGGGAGATACAGTACAACTCTTCTTT.

The rearrangement joins TRDV2 to TRDJ1, with 10 bases matching TRDD3. Germline trimming cut 1 base from V and 10 bases from J; bases unmatched to any gene: 11. The germline V gene has CDR1 GEAIGNYY and CDR2 EKD. The CDR3 has 15 amino acids. In DNA, the CDR3 is TGTGCCTGTGACACGTGGGGGATACTTGGGGGCGGACTCATCTTT. This gives the protein CACDTWGILGGGLIF.